The clone carrying this T cell receptor beta chain has just a few counts. The antigen remains unidentified. Individuals having autoimmune disease history or systemic immunosuppression were not enrolled. These data belong to a study of OX40 agonist ivuxolimab in advanced cancers. Broader study findings: Antigen targets of the expanded peripheral T cells went undetermined.

The V gene end was trimmed by 1 base and the J gene end by 3 bases; junction bases not matched to a gene: 12. CDR1 LNHNV and CDR2 YYDKDF come from the germline V gene (reference sequence). The length of the CDR3 is 18 residues. Libraries were prepared by immunoSEQ multiplex PCR; TCRdb keeps only in-frame clonotypes and omits some of them. The table records 45,000 to 65,000 clones, approximately 88% of them present only once. This sequence was found in an adult with an advanced solid tumor such as melanoma, head and neck, liver or kidney cancer. The chain has TRBV15 and TRBJ2-5, with 9 bases matching TRBD1. Sequencing used CD4+ or CD8+ T cells sorted from blood, obtained in a trial of the OX40 agonist ivuxolimab. CDR3 loop: CATSRVSSTGGLKETQYF. The CDR3 bases are TGTGCCACCAGCAGAGTGTCGTCGACAGGGGGTCTTAAAGAGACCCAGTACTTC.